This is a list of T cell receptor beta chains from one sample in a study of T cell clonotyping in hematopoietic cell transplantation. Using immunoSEQ multiplex PCR, the repertoire was profiled, and TCRdb retains in-frame clones only, with some absent. The sample has around 13,000 clones, roughly 84% seen once. This sample comprised peripheral blood mononuclear cells, obtained before stem cell transplant. The receptors derive from a man aged 55 to 70 with acute myeloid leukemia. Some clones in this sample may be carry-over from other donors' samples. Both conserved end residues are part of each CDR3. D genes are given only for firm matches. Clone size is stated in some rows and not others, as once, few, many or a class when expanded.

D gene	J gene	V gene	CDR3 length	clone size	CDR3 protein	CDR3 DNA
.	TRBJ2-3	TRBV5-1	14	.	CASSRDLATDTQYF	TGCGCCAGCAGCCGGGACCTCGCAACAGATACGCAGTATTTT
.	TRBJ1-1	TRBV5-1	16	medium-sized	CASSLQAGRRDTEAFF	TGCGCCAGCAGCTTGCAGGCAGGGAGGAGGGACACTGAAGCTTTCTTT
TRBD1	TRBJ1-2	TRBV5-1	17	.	CASSLPGTGGANYGYTF	TGCGCCAGCAGCTTGCCCGGGACAGGGGGCGCTAACTATGGCTACACCTTC
.	TRBJ2-6	TRBV2	15	.	CASSEEQTGANVLTF	TGTGCCAGCAGTGAAGAGCAAACTGGGGCCAACGTCCTGACTTTC
.	TRBJ2-1	TRBV14	13	.	CASSQGRMTEQFF	TGTGCCAGCAGCCAAGGGAGAATGACCGAGCAGTTCTTC
TRBD1	TRBJ1-6	TRBV6-6	15	.	CASSHARGRVSPLHF	TGTGCCAGCAGCCACGCCAGGGGGCGGGTTTCACCCCTCCACTTT
.	TRBJ1-1	TRBV4-3	14	.	CASSPPSGAPLAFF	TGCGCCAGCAGCCCCCCAAGTGGAGCCCCTCTGGCTTTCTTT
.	TRBJ1-3	TRBV2	14	once	CASRPQGPGNTIYF	TGTGCCAGCCGGCCACAGGGTCCTGGAAACACCATATATTTT
TRBD1	TRBJ2-7	TRBV2	16	.	CASSEPPRTGSYEQYF	TGTGCCAGCAGTGAGCCCCCACGGACAGGATCTTACGAGCAGTACTTC
.	TRBJ2-2	TRBV19	17	.	CASSLIPGRPNTGELFF	TGTGCCAGTAGTCTTATACCGGGACGGCCGAACACCGGGGAGCTGTTTTTT
.	TRBJ1-1	TRBV5-6	14	.	CASSLTNGGSEAFF	TGTGCCAGCAGCTTGACGAACGGAGGGTCTGAAGCTTTCTTT
TRBD1	TRBJ1-2	TRBV9	16	once	CASSKIPGTGGFGYTF	TGTGCCAGCAGCAAAATTCCCGGGACAGGGGGTTTTGGCTACACCTTC
.	TRBJ2-5	TRBV10-3	16	.	CAISDDVGGEQETQYF	TGTGCCATCAGTGACGACGTCGGCGGGGAGCAAGAGACCCAGTACTTC
.	TRBJ1-1	TRBV18	14	.	CASSPSVGDTEAFF	TGTGCCAGCTCACCGTCGGTTGGGGACACTGAAGCTTTCTTT
.	TRBJ1-5	TRBV9	14	.	CASSEQGANQPQHF	TGTGCCAGCAGCGAACAGGGCGCCAATCAGCCCCAGCATTTT
.	TRBJ2-7	TRBV5-1	16	once	CASSFNLGRGMYEQYF	TGCGCCAGCAGCTTCAATCTCGGCAGGGGTATGTACGAGCAGTACTTC
TRBD1	TRBJ2-7	TRBV9	17	.	CASSVGLNSGGTGEQYF	TGTGCCAGCAGCGTGGGATTGAATTCAGGGGGCACGGGGGAGCAGTACTTC
.	TRBJ1-1	TRBV2	12	.	CASSIGPYEAFF	TGTGCCAGCAGTATCGGTCCCTACGAAGCTTTCTTT
TRBD1	TRBJ1-2	TRBV7-2	16	.	CASSLVQGQGNYGYTF	TGTGCCAGCAGCTTAGTACAGGGGCAGGGGAACTATGGCTACACCTTC
TRBD1	TRBJ1-2	TRBV5-6	15	.	CASSSRGQVLDGYTF	TGTGCCAGCAGCTCTCGGGGACAGGTATTAGATGGCTACACCTTC
.	TRBJ2-7	TRBV11-2	11	once	CASSLSDEQYF	TGTGCCAGCAGCCTTTCTGATGAGCAGTACTTC
.	TRBJ1-2	TRBV6-1	12	.	CASRGTVYGYTF	TGTGCCAGCAGGGGGACTGTGTATGGCTACACCTTC
.	TRBJ2-1	TRBV7-2	14	.	CASASQGTYNEQFF	TGTGCCAGCGCATCACAGGGTACCTACAATGAGCAGTTCTTC
TRBD2	TRBJ2-5	TRBV7-2	14	.	CASSRTSSEETQYF	TGTGCCAGCAGCAGGACTAGTAGTGAAGAGACCCAGTACTTC